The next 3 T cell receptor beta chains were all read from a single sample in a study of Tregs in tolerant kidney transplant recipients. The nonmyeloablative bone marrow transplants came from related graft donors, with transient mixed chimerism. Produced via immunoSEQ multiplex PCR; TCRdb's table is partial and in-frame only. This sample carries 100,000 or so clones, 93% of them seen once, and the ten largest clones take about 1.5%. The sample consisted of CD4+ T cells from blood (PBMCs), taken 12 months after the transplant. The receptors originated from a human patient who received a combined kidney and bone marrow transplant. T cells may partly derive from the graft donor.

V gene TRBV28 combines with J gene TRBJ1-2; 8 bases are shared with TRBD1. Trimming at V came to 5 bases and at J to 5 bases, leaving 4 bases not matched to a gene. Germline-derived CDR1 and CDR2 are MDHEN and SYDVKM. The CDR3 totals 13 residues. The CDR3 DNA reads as TGTGCCAGCAGTACGAGACAGGGGTATGGCTACACCTTC. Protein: CASSTRQGYGYTF.

This CDR3 reads CASSQATSGIGETQYF. CDR3 nucleotide sequence: TGTGCCAGCAGCCAGGCGACTAGCGGGATAGGGGAGACCCAGTACTTC. J is TRBJ2-5 and V is TRBV4-2; 11 bases are a match to TRBD2. V was clipped by 3 bases and J by 5 bases; unmatched bases: 8. The length of the CDR3 is 16 residues. CDR1 is LGHNA and CDR2 is YNFKEQ in the germline V gene.

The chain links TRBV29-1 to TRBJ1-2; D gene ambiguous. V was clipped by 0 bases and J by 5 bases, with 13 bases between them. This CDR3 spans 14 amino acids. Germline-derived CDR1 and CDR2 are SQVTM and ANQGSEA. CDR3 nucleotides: TGCAGCGTTGAAGACACCGGTTCGGGTTATGGCTACACCTTC. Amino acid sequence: CSVEDTGSGYGYTF.